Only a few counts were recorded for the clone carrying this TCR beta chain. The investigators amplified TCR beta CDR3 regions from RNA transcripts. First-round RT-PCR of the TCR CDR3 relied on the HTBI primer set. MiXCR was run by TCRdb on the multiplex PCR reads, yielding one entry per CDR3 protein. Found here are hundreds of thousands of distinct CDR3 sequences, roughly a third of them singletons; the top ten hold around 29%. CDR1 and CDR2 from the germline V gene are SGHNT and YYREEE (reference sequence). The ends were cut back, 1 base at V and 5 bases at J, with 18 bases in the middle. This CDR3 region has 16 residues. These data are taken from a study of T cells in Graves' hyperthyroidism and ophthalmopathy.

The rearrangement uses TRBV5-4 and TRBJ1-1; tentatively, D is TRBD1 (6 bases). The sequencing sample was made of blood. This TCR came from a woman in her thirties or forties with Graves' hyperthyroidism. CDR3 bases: TGTGCCAGCAGCTTGTTCTCGGGGGCAGGTTGGACTGAAGCTTTCTTT. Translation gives CASSLFSGAGWTEAFF.